This TCR beta chain was identified during a study of blood T cell repertoires in COVID-19. Study background: PBMCs, B-cell-depleted T cells, or T cells were the source of the cDNA or gDNA that made up the material.

The V gene end was trimmed by 10 bases and the J gene end by 4 bases; junction bases not matched to a gene: 6. The CDR3 contains 13 residues. Germline CDR1 and CDR2: ENHRY and SYGVKD. Participant ages covered about 18 to 89 years across some 25 US areas. Cohort 3 donors were reported recovered after two negative PCRs, clearance, or symptom resolution. Sequencing used immunoSEQ multiplex PCR; TCRdb keeps in-frame clones, though not all of them. Altogether some 490,000 clones are present, 88% being singletons, with the ten largest covering 6.5% to 9.5%. This receptor was taken from a woman in her sixties or seventies who had recovered from COVID-19. The chain uses TRBV10-3 and TRBJ1-2; 10 bases agree with TRBD1. The specimen sequenced was PBMCs or T cells enriched from blood (not recorded which). The CDR3 region is CATTGTGAYGYTF. DNA for the CDR3: TGTGCCACAACCGGGACAGGGGCCTATGGCTACACCTTC.